These T cell receptor beta chains were read from a single sample in a study of T cell responses to AZD1222 COVID-19 vaccine. Sequenced by immunoSEQ multiplex PCR; TCRdb stores in-frame clones only, minus some. Among about 100,000 clones, over 90% were seen once, and the ten largest hold around 1.7%. The input for sequencing was peripheral blood, taken on day 0 of AZD1222 vaccination. The receptor set was obtained from an adult in good health. The CDR3 runs from the conserved cysteine through the conserved F or W. Fields, in order: J gene, clone size, V gene, CDR3 length, D gene, CDR3 protein, CDR3 DNA. The D gene is left open where the match is weak. Clone size appears in some rows only: once, few, many, or a class for an expanded clone.

J: TRBJ2-3
size: once
V: TRBV30
length: 11
D: .
CDR3: CAWSGRVMQYF
DNA: TGTGCCTGGAGTGGGAGAGTAATGCAGTATTTT

J: TRBJ1-1
size: .
V: TRBV29-1
length: 12
D: .
CDR3: CSVDRGPLGAFF
DNA: TGCAGCGTTGACAGAGGGCCGCTTGGGGCTTTCTTT

J: TRBJ2-7
size: .
V: TRBV9
length: 14
D: .
CDR3: CASSVEGGPYEQYF
DNA: TGTGCCAGCAGCGTAGAAGGAGGGCCCTACGAGCAGTACTTC

J: TRBJ2-5
size: once
V: TRBV19
length: 15
D: .
CDR3: CASSVLGGGVETQYF
DNA: TGTGCCAGTAGTGTTCTAGGAGGTGGGGTAGAGACCCAGTACTTC

J: TRBJ2-2
size: .
V: TRBV29-1
length: 12
D: .
CDR3: CSASVHTGELFF
DNA: TGCAGCGCCTCGGTTCACACCGGGGAGCTGTTTTTT

J: TRBJ2-7
size: .
V: TRBV6-6
length: 14
D: TRBD1
CDR3: CASSTGTGDYEQYF
DNA: TGTGCCAGCAGCACCGGGACAGGGGACTACGAGCAGTACTTC

J: TRBJ1-3
size: .
V: TRBV6-5
length: 16
D: .
CDR3: CASSYSKYTAGNTIYF
DNA: TGTGCCAGCAGTTACTCGAAGTACACCGCTGGAAACACCATATATTTT

J: TRBJ2-4
size: .
V: TRBV6-5
length: 14
D: .
CDR3: CAAGQYLAKNIQYF
DNA: TGTGCCGCGGGGCAGTACCTAGCCAAAAACATTCAGTACTTC

J: TRBJ1-3
size: .
V: TRBV29-1
length: 14
D: TRBD1
CDR3: CSVVQGAGGNTIYF
DNA: TGCAGCGTTGTCCAGGGGGCAGGTGGAAACACCATATATTTT

J: TRBJ2-1
size: .
V: TRBV9
length: 15
D: TRBD2
CDR3: CASSTPGLAGNEQFF
DNA: TGTGCCAGCAGCACCCCGGGACTAGCGGGCAATGAGCAGTTCTTC

J: TRBJ1-6
size: .
V: TRBV28
length: 15
D: .
CDR3: CASSRGGSYNSPLHF
DNA: TGTGCCAGCAGTCGTGGGGGTAGCTATAATTCACCCCTCCACTTT

J: TRBJ2-1
size: .
V: TRBV15
length: 15
D: .
CDR3: CATSRALGGGNEQFF
DNA: TGTGCCACCAGCAGAGCTCTAGGAGGGGGCAATGAGCAGTTCTTC

J: TRBJ1-1
size: .
V: TRBV2
length: 13
D: .
CDR3: CASILDQNTEAFF
DNA: TGTGCCAGCATATTAGACCAGAACACTGAAGCTTTCTTT

J: TRBJ1-4
size: .
V: TRBV11-2
length: 14
D: .
CDR3: CASSLGRSNEKLFF
DNA: TGTGCCAGCAGCTTGGGCCGTTCAAATGAAAAACTGTTTTTT

J: TRBJ1-1
size: .
V: TRBV3-1/TRBV3-2
length: 16
D: .
CDR3: CASSQLPGNTGTEAFF
DNA: TGTGCCAGCAGCCAACTACCAGGAAACACCGGCACTGAAGCTTTCTTT

J: TRBJ2-3
size: .
V: TRBV5-6
length: 16
D: .
CDR3: CASRPRQGGGTDTQYF
DNA: TGTGCCAGCAGGCCTAGACAGGGAGGAGGTACAGATACGCAGTATTTT

J: TRBJ2-2
size: .
V: TRBV28
length: 17
D: .
CDR3: CASSLTPLAPNTGELFF
DNA: TGTGCCAGCAGTTTAACCCCCCTAGCGCCGAACACCGGGGAGCTGTTTTTT

J: TRBJ2-1
size: .
V: TRBV11-2
length: 16
D: .
CDR3: CASSLNKWESPNEQFF
DNA: TGTGCCAGCAGCTTAAATAAGTGGGAGTCCCCCAATGAGCAGTTCTTC

J: TRBJ2-2
size: .
V: TRBV7-3
length: 16
D: TRBD2
CDR3: CASSLLASGNTGELFF
DNA: TGTGCCAGCAGCTTATTGGCTAGCGGGAACACCGGGGAGCTGTTTTTT

J: TRBJ2-1
size: .
V: TRBV5-1
length: 16
D: TRBD2
CDR3: CASSFRTSGSIREQFF
DNA: TGCGCCAGCAGCTTTAGGACTAGCGGGAGTATTAGGGAGCAGTTCTTC

J: TRBJ2-1
size: .
V: TRBV19
length: 12
D: .
CDR3: CASSIAGVEQFF
DNA: TGTGCCAGTAGTATAGCCGGGGTTGAGCAGTTCTTC

J: TRBJ2-1
size: .
V: TRBV5-5
length: 15
D: TRBD2
CDR3: CASSFREASYNEQFF
DNA: TGTGCCAGCAGCTTTCGGGAGGCCTCCTACAATGAGCAGTTCTTC

J: TRBJ1-5
size: .
V: TRBV5-8
length: 14
D: TRBD1
CDR3: CASSFGTGVVAQHF
DNA: TGTGCCAGCAGCTTCGGGACAGGGGTAGTGGCCCAGCATTTT

J: TRBJ1-1
size: .
V: TRBV28
length: 13
D: .
CDR3: CASSWGGNTEAFF
DNA: TGTGCCAGCAGCTGGGGGGGGAACACTGAAGCTTTCTTT

J: TRBJ2-1
size: .
V: TRBV7-3
length: 16
D: .
CDR3: CASSPLGGSSYNEQFF
DNA: TGTGCCAGCAGCCCTTTAGGGGGGTCTTCCTACAATGAGCAGTTCTTC

J: TRBJ1-1
size: .
V: TRBV29-1
length: 15
D: TRBD1
CDR3: CSVPRQGALLAEAFF
DNA: TGCAGCGTTCCCCGGCAGGGGGCATTATTAGCTGAAGCTTTCTTT

J: TRBJ1-5
size: once
V: TRBV2
length: 13
D: .
CDR3: CASSGGGSQPQHF
DNA: TGTGCCAGCAGTGGCGGGGGGAGTCAGCCCCAGCATTTT

J: TRBJ2-3
size: .
V: TRBV4-2
length: 17
D: .
CDR3: CASSQEMFGVSTDTQYF
DNA: TGTGCCAGCAGCCAAGAAATGTTTGGCGTTAGCACAGATACGCAGTATTTT

J: TRBJ1-1
size: few
V: TRBV19
length: 14
D: .
CDR3: CASSRGLGGTEAFF
DNA: TGTGCCAGTAGTAGGGGGTTAGGGGGCACTGAAGCTTTCTTT

J: TRBJ2-3
size: .
V: TRBV6-5
length: 15
D: TRBD2
CDR3: CASTFSGTGTDTQYF
DNA: TGTGCCAGCACGTTTAGCGGGACTGGCACAGATACGCAGTATTTT

J: TRBJ1-2
size: .
V: TRBV7-2
length: 14
D: .
CDR3: CASSSEHWAYGYTF
DNA: TGTGCCAGCAGCTCAGAGCATTGGGCCTATGGCTACACCTTC

J: TRBJ1-1
size: .
V: TRBV7-9
length: 15
D: .
CDR3: CASSLFEDPNTEAFF
DNA: TGTGCCAGCAGCTTATTTGAAGACCCGAACACTGAAGCTTTCTTT

J: TRBJ1-1
size: .
V: TRBV12-3/TRBV12-4
length: 12
D: .
CDR3: CASSLGGMEAFF
DNA: TGTGCCAGCAGTTTGGGAGGGATGGAAGCTTTCTTT

J: TRBJ1-5
size: .
V: TRBV4-2
length: 17
D: TRBD1
CDR3: CASSHGTGILLNQPQHF
DNA: TGTGCCAGCAGCCATGGGACAGGGATACTTCTCAATCAGCCCCAGCATTTT

J: TRBJ2-7
size: .
V: TRBV5-1
length: 16
D: .
CDR3: CASSLYLTGNSYEQYF
DNA: TGCGCCAGCAGCCTTTATTTGACAGGCAACTCCTACGAGCAGTACTTC

J: TRBJ1-1
size: few
V: TRBV28
length: 13
D: .
CDR3: CASSPRMNTEAFF
DNA: TGTGCCAGCAGCCCGCGAATGAACACTGAAGCTTTCTTT

J: TRBJ1-5
size: .
V: TRBV2
length: 12
D: .
CDR3: CASRTDNQPQHF
DNA: TGTGCCAGCAGGACAGACAATCAGCCCCAGCATTTT

J: TRBJ1-1
size: once
V: TRBV27
length: 11
D: .
CDR3: CASRGLTEAFF
DNA: TGTGCCAGCCGGGGCCTTACTGAAGCTTTCTTT

J: TRBJ2-7
size: .
V: TRBV3-1/TRBV3-2
length: 14
D: TRBD1
CDR3: CASSSSQGAYEQYF
DNA: TGTGCCAGCAGCTCCTCCCAGGGGGCCTACGAGCAGTACTTC

J: TRBJ1-6
size: .
V: TRBV27
length: 15
D: .
CDR3: CASRGFSSYNSPLHF
DNA: TGTGCCAGCAGGGGATTTAGCTCCTATAATTCACCCCTCCACTTT

J: TRBJ1-4
size: .
V: TRBV24-1
length: 15
D: .
CDR3: CATSDSQGTNEKLFF
DNA: TGTGCCACCAGTGATTCACAGGGAACTAATGAAAAACTGTTTTTT

J: TRBJ1-4
size: .
V: TRBV6-5
length: 15
D: .
CDR3: CASRATADPNEKLFF
DNA: TGTGCCAGCAGGGCCACGGCAGACCCTAATGAAAAACTGTTTTTT

J: TRBJ2-1
size: once
V: TRBV19
length: 16
D: TRBD2
CDR3: CASSRRTSGFYNEQFF
DNA: TGTGCCAGTAGCAGACGGACTAGCGGCTTCTACAATGAGCAGTTCTTC

J: TRBJ2-1
size: .
V: TRBV7-3
length: 13
D: .
CDR3: CASSLYTDNEQFF
DNA: TGTGCCAGCAGCTTATATACGGACAATGAGCAGTTCTTC

J: TRBJ2-7
size: .
V: TRBV28
length: 14
D: .
CDR3: CASSLPGSIYEQYF
DNA: TGTGCCAGCAGTTTACCAGGGAGTATCTACGAGCAGTACTTC

J: TRBJ2-7
size: .
V: TRBV7-8
length: 15
D: TRBD2
CDR3: CASSPRAGVYNEQYF
DNA: TGTGCCAGCAGCCCACGAGCGGGAGTGTACAACGAGCAGTACTTC

J: TRBJ2-2
size: .
V: TRBV6-6
length: 15
D: .
CDR3: CASSSRGQGTGELFF
DNA: TGTGCCAGCAGCTCCAGGGGCCAAGGGACCGGGGAGCTGTTTTTT

J: TRBJ2-1
size: .
V: TRBV2
length: 12
D: .
CDR3: CASSEGRNEQFF
DNA: TGTGCCAGCAGTGAGGGGAGGAATGAGCAGTTCTTC

J: TRBJ2-1
size: .
V: TRBV5-6
length: 13
D: TRBD1
CDR3: CATERQGPNEQFF
DNA: TGTGCCACTGAACGACAGGGGCCGAATGAGCAGTTCTTC

J: TRBJ2-1
size: .
V: TRBV19
length: 15
D: TRBD2
CDR3: CATGTSGESYNEQFF
DNA: TGTGCCACCGGGACTAGCGGGGAATCCTACAATGAGCAGTTCTTC

J: TRBJ2-7
size: .
V: TRBV28
length: 14
D: TRBD2
CDR3: CASGTSESSYEQYF
DNA: TGTGCCAGCGGGACTAGCGAAAGCTCCTACGAGCAGTACTTC

J: TRBJ1-2
size: .
V: TRBV6-5
length: 14
D: .
CDR3: CASSPMTAGYGYTF
DNA: TGTGCCAGCAGCCCCATGACGGCCGGATATGGCTACACCTTC

J: TRBJ2-6
size: .
V: TRBV10-3
length: 17
D: .
CDR3: CAISEKGPSSGANVLTF
DNA: TGTGCCATCAGTGAGAAGGGGCCTTCCTCTGGGGCCAACGTCCTGACTTTC

J: TRBJ2-5
size: .
V: TRBV29-1
length: 11
D: .
CDR3: CSVATGETQYF
DNA: TGCAGCGTCGCAACAGGGGAGACCCAGTACTTC

J: TRBJ2-3
size: .
V: TRBV9
length: 15
D: .
CDR3: CASSVGRGHSDTQYF
DNA: TGTGCCAGCAGCGTAGGTAGGGGCCACTCAGATACGCAGTATTTT

J: TRBJ2-7
size: .
V: TRBV6-2/TRBV6-3
length: 13
D: TRBD2
CDR3: CASSWGGTYEQYF
DNA: TGTGCCAGCAGTTGGGGGGGAACCTACGAGCAGTACTTC

J: TRBJ1-2
size: few
V: TRBV27
length: 13
D: TRBD1
CDR3: CASSFNRGYGYTF
DNA: TGTGCCAGCAGTTTTAACAGGGGCTATGGCTACACCTTC

J: TRBJ1-1
size: .
V: TRBV27
length: 13
D: .
CDR3: CASSLFSDGVAFF
DNA: TGTGCCAGCAGTTTATTCTCTGACGGGGTTGCTTTCTTT

J: TRBJ1-5
size: .
V: TRBV19
length: 15
D: TRBD1
CDR3: CASADRADFNQPQHF
DNA: TGTGCCAGTGCGGACAGGGCTGACTTCAATCAGCCCCAGCATTTT

J: TRBJ2-5
size: .
V: TRBV30
length: 15
D: TRBD2
CDR3: CAWKPGLAPQETQYF
DNA: TGTGCCTGGAAGCCGGGACTAGCGCCGCAAGAGACCCAGTACTTC